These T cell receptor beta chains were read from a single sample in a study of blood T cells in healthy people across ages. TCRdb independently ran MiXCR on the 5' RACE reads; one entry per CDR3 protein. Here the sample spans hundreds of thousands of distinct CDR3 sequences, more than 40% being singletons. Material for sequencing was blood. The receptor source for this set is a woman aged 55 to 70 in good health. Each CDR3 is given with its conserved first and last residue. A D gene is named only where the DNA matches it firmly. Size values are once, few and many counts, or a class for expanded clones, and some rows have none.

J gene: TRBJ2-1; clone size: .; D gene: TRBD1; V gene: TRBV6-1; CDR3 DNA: TGTGCCAGCAGTGAAGGCAGGGGGTTCGGCGGCAATGAGCAGTTCTTC; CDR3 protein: CASSEGRGFGGNEQFF
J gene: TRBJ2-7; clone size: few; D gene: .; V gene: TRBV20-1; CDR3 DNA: TGCAGTGCTTCCTGGCCTCTCGAGCAGTACTTC; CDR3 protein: CSASWPLEQYF
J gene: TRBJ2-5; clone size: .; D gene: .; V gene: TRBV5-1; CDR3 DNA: TGCACCAGCAGCTTGGGCAGCATACACGGTCAAGAGACCCAGTACTTC; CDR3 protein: CTSSLGSIHGQETQYF
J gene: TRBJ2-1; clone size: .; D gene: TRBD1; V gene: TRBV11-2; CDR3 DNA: TGTGCCAGCCGCTTTCAGGGGGCATACAATGAGCAGTTCTTC; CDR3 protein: CASRFQGAYNEQFF
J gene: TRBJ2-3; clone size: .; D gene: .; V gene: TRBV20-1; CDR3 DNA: TGCAGTGCTAGAGATCCGGGACAAGGCATTAGCGGTACGCAGTATTTT; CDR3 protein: CSARDPGQGISGTQYF
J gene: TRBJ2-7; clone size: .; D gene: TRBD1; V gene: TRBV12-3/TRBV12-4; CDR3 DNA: TGTGCCAGCAGTTCAGACAGGGGGGCCTCCTACGAGCAGTACTTC; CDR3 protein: CASSSDRGASYEQYF
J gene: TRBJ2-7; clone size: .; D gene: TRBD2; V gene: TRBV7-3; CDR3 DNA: TGTGCCAGCAGCTCTCCGGGACTACCCTACGAGCAGTACTTC; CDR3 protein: CASSSPGLPYEQYF
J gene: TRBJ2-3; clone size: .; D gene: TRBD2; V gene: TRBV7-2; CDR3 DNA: TGTGCCAGCAGCTTGAGAGCGGGGGTCACAGATACGCAGTATTTT; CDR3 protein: CASSLRAGVTDTQYF
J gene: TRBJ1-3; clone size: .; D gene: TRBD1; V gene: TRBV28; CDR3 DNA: TGTGCCAGCAGGGGACAGGCGGCTGGAAACACCATATATTTT; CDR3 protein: CASRGQAAGNTIYF
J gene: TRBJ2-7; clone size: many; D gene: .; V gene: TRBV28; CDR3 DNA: TGTGCCAGCATCCGGGCCAAGAGCTCCTACGAGCAGTACTTC; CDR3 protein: CASIRAKSSYEQYF
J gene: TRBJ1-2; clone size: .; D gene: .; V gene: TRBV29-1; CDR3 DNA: TGCAGCGTCGCCCAGGGAATTGGGGGCTACACCTTC; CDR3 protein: CSVAQGIGGYTF
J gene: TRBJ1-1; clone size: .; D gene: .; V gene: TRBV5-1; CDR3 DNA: TGCGCCAGCCACTTCTCGGGGAATATGAACACTGAAGCTTTCTTT; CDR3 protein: CASHFSGNMNTEAFF
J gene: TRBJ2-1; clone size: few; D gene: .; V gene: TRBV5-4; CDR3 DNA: TGTGCCAGCAGCTCCGGGACCCTGGGGAATGAGCAGTTCTTC; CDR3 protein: CASSSGTLGNEQFF
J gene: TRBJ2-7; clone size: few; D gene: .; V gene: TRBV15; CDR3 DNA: TGTGCCACCAGCAGACCTGAAACCGGGGGCACCTACGAGCAGTACTTC; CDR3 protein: CATSRPETGGTYEQYF
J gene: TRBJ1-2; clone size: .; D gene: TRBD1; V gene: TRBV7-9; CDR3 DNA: TGTGCCAGCAGCACGGGACAGGCTGGCTACACCTTC; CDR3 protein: CASSTGQAGYTF
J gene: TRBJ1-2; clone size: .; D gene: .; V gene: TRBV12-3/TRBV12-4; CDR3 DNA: TGTACCAGCAGCTTACGGATCTTTAACTATGGCTACACCTTC; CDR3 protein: CTSSLRIFNYGYTF
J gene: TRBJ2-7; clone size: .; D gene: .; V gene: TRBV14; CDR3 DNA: TGTGCCAGCAGCCAAGTGGCAGTCCCCGAGCAGTACTTC; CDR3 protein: CASSQVAVPEQYF
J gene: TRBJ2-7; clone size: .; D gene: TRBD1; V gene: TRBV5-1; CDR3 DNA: TGCGCCAGCAGCTACGGGACAGGGGCAGGAGAGCAGTACTTC; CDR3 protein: CASSYGTGAGEQYF
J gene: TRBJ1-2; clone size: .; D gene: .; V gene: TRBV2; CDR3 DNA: TGTGCCAGCAGACAGGGTTTCGGCTATGGCTACACCTTC; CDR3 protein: CASRQGFGYGYTF
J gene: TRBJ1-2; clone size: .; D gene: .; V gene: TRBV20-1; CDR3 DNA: TGCAGTGCTCCCGAAAGCGCCCGGGGTCGAGTAGGTGGCTACACCTTC; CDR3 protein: CSAPESARGRVGGYTF
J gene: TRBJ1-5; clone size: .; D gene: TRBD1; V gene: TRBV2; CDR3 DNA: TGTGCCAGCAGACAGACAGGGAATCAGCCCCAGCATTTT; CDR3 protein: CASRQTGNQPQHF
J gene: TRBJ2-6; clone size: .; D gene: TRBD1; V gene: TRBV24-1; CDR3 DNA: TGTGCCACCAGTGATTGGGCAGGGGGCTTTTCTGGGGCCAACGTCCTGACTTTC; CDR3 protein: CATSDWAGGFSGANVLTF
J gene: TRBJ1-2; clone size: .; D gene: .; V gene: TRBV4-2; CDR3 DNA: TGTGCCAGCAGGGAATTCAACTATGGCTACACCTTC; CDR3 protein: CASREFNYGYTF
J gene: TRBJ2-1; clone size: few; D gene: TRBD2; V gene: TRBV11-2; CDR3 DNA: TGTGCCAGCAGCTTAGATCACGGACTAGCAGCGCGCTCCTACAATGAGCAGTTCTTC; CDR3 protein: CASSLDHGLAARSYNEQFF
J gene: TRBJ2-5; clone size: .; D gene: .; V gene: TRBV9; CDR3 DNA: TGTGCCAGCAGCGTAGGAACAAGACCGCAAGAGACCCAGTACTTC; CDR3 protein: CASSVGTRPQETQYF
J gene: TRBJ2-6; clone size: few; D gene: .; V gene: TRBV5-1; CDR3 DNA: TGCGCCAGCAGCTTACCCTCTCCCGATGGGGCCAACGTCCTGACTTTC; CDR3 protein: CASSLPSPDGANVLTF
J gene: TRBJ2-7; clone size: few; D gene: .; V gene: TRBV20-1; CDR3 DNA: TGCAGTGCCTGGGTCGTAGTGGAGGGAGGCGAGCAGTACTTC; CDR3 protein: CSAWVVVEGGEQYF
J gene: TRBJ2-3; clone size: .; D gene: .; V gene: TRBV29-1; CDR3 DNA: TGCAGCGTTGCCGGCCAGCACACAGATACGCAGTATTTT; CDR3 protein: CSVAGQHTDTQYF
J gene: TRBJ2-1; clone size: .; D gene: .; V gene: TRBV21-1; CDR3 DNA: TGTGCCAGCAGCAAGAGGAGGGGATCCGCTAGTCACAATGAGCAGTTCTTC; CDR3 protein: CASSKRRGSASHNEQFF
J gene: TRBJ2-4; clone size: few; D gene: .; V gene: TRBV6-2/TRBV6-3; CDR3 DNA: TGTGCCAGCAGTTACGGCGGTACCTTAGCCAAAAACATTCAGTACTTC; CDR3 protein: CASSYGGTLAKNIQYF
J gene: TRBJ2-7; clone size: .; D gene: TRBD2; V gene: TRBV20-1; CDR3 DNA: TGCAGTGCCTCGAGGGACTACGCCTACGAGCAGTACTTC; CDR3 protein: CSASRDYAYEQYF
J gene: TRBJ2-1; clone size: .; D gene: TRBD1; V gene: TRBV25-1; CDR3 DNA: TGTGCCAGCAGTCTACAGGGGGCGCAGTTCGATGAGCAGTTCTTC; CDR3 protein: CASSLQGAQFDEQFF
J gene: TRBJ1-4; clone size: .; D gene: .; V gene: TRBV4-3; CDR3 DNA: TGCGCCAGCAGCCAAACAAATCGAGGGTTTAGTGAAAAACTGTTTTTT; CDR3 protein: CASSQTNRGFSEKLFF
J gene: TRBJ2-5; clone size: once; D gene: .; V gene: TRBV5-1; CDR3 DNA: TGCGCCAGCAGCCTGGACCAGACCCAGTACTTC; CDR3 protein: CASSLDQTQYF
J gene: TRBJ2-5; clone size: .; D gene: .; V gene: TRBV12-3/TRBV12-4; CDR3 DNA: TGTGCCAGCAGTTCTGGGACACGGTTACAAGAGACCCAGTACTTC; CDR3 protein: CASSSGTRLQETQYF
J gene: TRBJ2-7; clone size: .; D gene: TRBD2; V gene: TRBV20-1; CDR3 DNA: TGCAGTGCTCGAGAGACTAGCGGATACGAGCAGTACTTC; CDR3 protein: CSARETSGYEQYF
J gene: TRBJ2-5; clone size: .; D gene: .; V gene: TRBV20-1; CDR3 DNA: TGCAGTACTAGAGATTGGGCTATGCTGATGCAAGAGACCCAGTACTTC; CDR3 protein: CSTRDWAMLMQETQYF
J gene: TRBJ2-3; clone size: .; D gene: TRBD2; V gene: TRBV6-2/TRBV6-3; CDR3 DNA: TGTGCCAGCAGTTACTTAGGCGGGAGTGGTGCAGATACGCAGTATTTT; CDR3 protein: CASSYLGGSGADTQYF
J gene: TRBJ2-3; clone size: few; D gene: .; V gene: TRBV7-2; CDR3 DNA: TGTGCCAGCAGCTTACTAGGTAGCACAGATACGCAGTATTTT; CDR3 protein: CASSLLGSTDTQYF
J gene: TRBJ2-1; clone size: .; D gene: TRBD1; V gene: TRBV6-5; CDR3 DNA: TGTGCCAGCAGTTACGGACAGGCCAATGAGCAGTTCTTC; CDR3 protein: CASSYGQANEQFF